These 27 T cell receptor beta chains were all obtained from the same sample, sequenced in a study of blood T cell repertoires in COVID-19. Using immunoSEQ multiplex PCR, the repertoire was profiled, and TCRdb retains in-frame clones only, with some absent. The data show 61,000 or so clones, 88% seen once. Sequencing used peripheral blood. The receptors were gathered from a woman between 45 and 65 years old with active or convalescent COVID-19.

The chain joins TRBV10-3 to TRBJ2-7; 10 positions match TRBD1. Germline V gives CDR1 ENHRY, CDR2 SYGVKD. J lost 4 bases, V lost 7 bases, and 7 bases had no gene match. There are 14 residues in the CDR3. Written as DNA, the CDR3 is TGTGCCATCACAGCTGACAGGGGGCCTTACGAGCAGTACTTC. This sequence encodes CAITADRGPYEQYF.

This chain uses TRBV2 with TRBJ1-4, with D hard to call. V lost 7 bases, J lost 4 bases, and 16 bases lay in between. This CDR3 is 15 amino acids long. Germline V gene lookup returns CDR1 SNHLY and CDR2 FYNNEI. The CDR3 protein is CASKGGPADNEKLFF. Here the CDR3 DNA reads TGTGCCAGCAAGGGAGGGCCCGCTGATAATGAAAAACTGTTTTTT. The variable domain in full, completed from reference TRBV2 and TRBJ1-4, reads EPEVTQTPSHQVTQMGQEVILRCVPISNHLYFYWYRQILGQKVEFLVSFYNNEISEKSEIFDDQFSVERPDGSNFTLKIRSTKLEDSAMYFCASKGGPADNEKLFFGSGTQLSVL.

The chain recombines TRBV18 with TRBJ2-7; the D gene is possibly TRBD2 (6 bases). Germline loops: CDR1 KGHSH, CDR2 LQKENI. There are 16 residues in the CDR3. Trimming left V 4 bases short and J 3 bases short, with 19 bases between. CDR3 region: CASSLADITNNYEQYF. CDR3 nucleotide sequence: TGTGCCAGCTCACTAGCGGACATTACCAATAACTACGAGCAGTACTTC.

This rearrangement joins TRBV4-1 to TRBJ2-1; a possible D gene is TRBD2 (6 bases). Germline loops: CDR1 MGHRA, CDR2 YSYEKL. The CDR3 totals 16 residues. Trimming stripped 4 bases from V and 2 bases from J, with 15 bases between. The CDR3 loop is CASSLSGGATYNEQFF. As DNA, the CDR3 is TGCGCCAGCAGCCTATCCGGCGGGGCAACCTACAATGAGCAGTTCTTC.

The chain joins TRBV6-1 to TRBJ1-5; D ambiguous. The CDR3 contains 15 residues. Germline CDR1 is MNHNS and CDR2 is SASEGT. V shed 1 base and J shed 2 bases, with 9 bases lying between them. CDR3 sequence (DNA): TGTGCCAGCAGTGAAGGGCATAATGGCAATCAGCCCCAGCATTTT. Its translation: CASSEGHNGNQPQHF.

This clone was seen only once. The V gene is TRBV29-1, the J gene TRBJ2-5; TRBD1 matches at 7 bases. Germline CDR1 SQVTM, CDR2 ANQGSEA. Losses at the gene ends were 2 bases for V and 5 bases for J; bases not matched to a gene: 5. CDR3 length: 13 residues. CDR3 in DNA: TGCAGCGTTGAAATAGGGGGCGCGGAGACCCAGTACTTC. Its protein is CSVEIGGAETQYF.

The chain joins TRBV4-1 to TRBJ1-2; 9 nucleotides line up with TRBD1. After removal of 0 bases from V and 6 bases from J, the junction contained 8 bases not matched to a gene. CDR1 MGHRA and CDR2 YSYEKL come from the germline V gene. This CDR3 is built from 16 residues. In DNA form, the CDR3 reads TGCGCCAGCAGCCAAGACCCCGGGACAGGGCTGAATGGCTACACCTTC. Translating gives CASSQDPGTGLNGYTF.

The chain links TRBV2 to TRBJ2-7; 10 nucleotides agree with TRBD1. V lost 7 bases, J lost 4 bases, and 10 bases stayed unmatched. The CDR3 is 15 residues long. Germline V gives CDR1 SNHLY, CDR2 FYNNEI. In DNA, the CDR3 is TGTGCCAGCAAGCCGGGACAGGGGAATAGATACGAGCAGTACTTC. Protein: CASKPGQGNRYEQYF.

The V and J genes are TRBV18 and TRBJ2-1; 8 nucleotides line up with TRBD1. Germline values: CDR1 KGHSH, CDR2 LQKENI. The J segment lost 3 bases and the V segment lost 3 bases, leaving 7 bases of the junction unmatched. This CDR3 is built from 16 residues. CDR3: CASSPTPGQDYNEQFF. The CDR3 bases are TGTGCCAGCTCACCGACGCCGGGACAGGACTACAATGAGCAGTTCTTC.

In this sample, this clone turned up once. The chain uses TRBV9 and TRBJ1-1; TRBD1 might be the D (6 bases). The V gene lost 3 bases and the J gene lost 0 bases, with 12 bases spanning the gap. The CDR3 is 15 residues long. Germline lookup yields CDR1 SGDLS and CDR2 YYNGEE. CDR3 protein: CASSDSGTMNTEAFF. In DNA form, the CDR3 reads TGTGCCAGCAGCGATTCCGGGACAATGAACACTGAAGCTTTCTTT. Looking up the rest from reference TRBV9 and TRBJ1-1 gives the full variable domain: DSGVTQTPKHLITATGQRVTLRCSPRSGDLSVYWYQQSLDQGLQFLIQYYNGEERAKGNILERFSAQQFPDLHSELNLSSLELGDSALYFCASSDSGTMNTEAFFGQGTRLTVV.

This chain connects TRBV11-2 to TRBJ2-7; a weak D match, TRBD1 (6 bases). The CDR3 loop spans 15 amino acids. Germline values: CDR1 SGHAT, CDR2 FQNNGV. Between the trimmed V and J ends, which lost 6 bases and 1 base, there was a span of 16 bases. The CDR3 nucleotides read TGTGCCAGCAGTGTGGGGGCCCGGGGATCCTACGAGCAGTACTTC. Protein: CASSVGARGSYEQYF.

The V and J genes are TRBV19 and TRBJ2-2; TRBD2 might be the D (5 bases). Per the germline V gene, CDR1 is LNHDA and CDR2 is SQIVND (reference sequence). Trimming left V 5 bases short and J 8 bases short, with 9 bases between. The CDR3 loop spans 12 amino acids. CDR3 sequence reads: CASSRGVGELFF. The CDR3, as DNA: TGTGCCAGTAGTCGGGGTGTTGGGGAGCTGTTTTTT. Drawing the rest from reference TRBV19 and TRBJ2-2, the complete variable domain is DGGITQSPKYLFRKEGQNVTLSCEQNLNHDAMYWYRQDPGQGLRLIYYSQIVNDFQKGDIAEGYSVSREKKESFPLTVTSAQKNPTAFYLCASSRGVGELFFGEGSRLTVL.

The V call is TRBV7-8, the J call TRBJ1-2; 8 bases map to TRBD1. The CDR3 totals 15 residues. The junction had 6 bases not matched to a gene; V was cut back by 2 bases and J by 4 bases. The germline CDR1 and CDR2 sequences are SGHVS and FQNEAQ. The CDR3 DNA is TGTGCCAGCAGCTTAATGCAGGGGGCTGGCTATGGCTACACCTTC. Amino acid sequence: CASSLMQGAGYGYTF.

The chain carries TRBV6-1 and TRBJ2-3; TRBD2 might be the D (5 bases). The CDR3 runs to 15 residues. Germline V gene lookup returns CDR1 MNHNS and CDR2 SASEGT. V was cut by 1 base and J by 4 bases, with 12 bases left in between. The CDR3 protein is CASSEGVSEADTQYF. For the CDR3, the DNA is TGTGCCAGCAGTGAAGGGGTTAGCGAGGCAGATACGCAGTATTTT.

In this sample, this clone turned up a few times. The chain has TRBV30 and TRBJ2-7; maybe TRBD2 (7 bases). CDR1 GTSNPN and CDR2 SVGIG come from the germline V gene (reference sequence). CDR3 length: 12 amino acids. Trimming pared 0 bases from V and 6 bases from J, leaving 9 bases between. For the CDR3, the DNA is TGTGCCTGGAGTGTAAGGGGGGGCGAGCAGTACTTC. Translation: CAWSVRGGEQYF.

The V gene is TRBV15, the J gene TRBJ2-7; TRBD2 agrees at 7 bases. The V segment lost 0 bases and the J segment 1 base; nucleotides outside the gene matches: 9. Germline V gives CDR1 LNHNV, CDR2 YYDKDF (reference sequence). The CDR3 is 17 residues long. In DNA form, the CDR3 reads TGTGCCACCAGCAGAGATGACTGGCTAGCGGATTCCTACGAGCAGTACTTC. Its translation: CATSRDDWLADSYEQYF.

The rearrangement joins TRBV19 to TRBJ2-7; D possibly corresponds to TRBD2 (6 bases). Germline CDR1 LNHDA, CDR2 SQIVND (reference sequence). This CDR3 spans 12 amino acids. Trimming shortened V by 1 base and J by 7 bases, and 8 bases separated the two germline ends. CDR3 sequence: CASSIGGEEQYF. The CDR3, as DNA: TGTGCCAGTAGTATAGGCGGGGAGGAGCAGTACTTC.

The chain uses TRBV27 and TRBJ2-4; 9 positions match TRBD1. The germline V gene encodes CDR1 MNHEY and CDR2 SMNVEV (reference sequence). The V segment lost 5 bases and the J segment 2 bases; nucleotides outside the gene matches: 7. The CDR3 extends over 16 amino acids. DNA of the CDR3: TGTGCCAGCAGTCCGCTTTACAGGGGGCCCAAAAACATTCAGTACTTC. It codes for CASSPLYRGPKNIQYF.

This clone was detected only once. The chain uses TRBV14 and TRBJ1-6; D unclear. The CDR3 is 13 amino acids. Looked up from germline, CDR1 is SGHDN and CDR2 is FVKESK. The V end lost 1 base, the J end lost 10 bases, and 8 bases lay between the germline ends. The CDR3 sequence: CASSQALTSPLHF. CDR3 nucleotides: TGTGCCAGCAGCCAAGCTCTAACCTCACCCCTCCACTTT.

The chain uses TRBV19 and TRBJ1-6; TRBD1 matches at 10 bases. Germline V lookup: CDR1 LNHDA, CDR2 SQIVND (reference sequence). This CDR3 region has 20 residues. Germline trimming cut 3 bases from V and 0 bases from J; bases unmatched to any gene: 11. CDR3 loop: CASSIGGGTGVYSYNSPLHF. In DNA form, the CDR3 reads TGTGCCAGTAGTATCGGCGGTGGGACAGGGGTATACTCCTATAATTCACCCCTCCACTTT.

The chain combines TRBV2 with TRBJ2-1; D is uncertain. CDR3 length equals 15 residues. Trimming removed 6 bases at V and 0 bases at J, with 12 bases between. The germline V gene has CDR1 SNHLY and CDR2 FYNNEI. CDR3 in amino acids: CASREYLFSYNEQFF. CDR3 DNA: TGTGCCAGCAGGGAGTACCTGTTCTCCTACAATGAGCAGTTCTTC.

This chain links TRBV2 with TRBJ1-1, with D perhaps TRBD1 (5 bases). Looked up from germline, CDR1 is SNHLY and CDR2 is FYNNEI. V gave up 4 bases and J gave up 1 base, with 7 bases separating them. The CDR3 is 13 residues long. DNA for the CDR3: TGTGCCAGCAGTGGAGACAGGAACACTGAAGCTTTCTTT. Protein sequence: CASSGDRNTEAFF.

This chain links TRBV5-1 with TRBJ2-7, with a tentative D call TRBD1 (5 bases). The CDR3 extends over 14 amino acids. Germline V gene data show CDR1 as SGHRS and CDR2 as YFSETQ. V lost 0 bases to trimming and J lost 0 bases, with 7 bases between them. DNA of the CDR3: TGCGCCAGCAGCTTGGCTAGGGGCTCCTACGAGCAGTACTTC. It is translated as CASSLARGSYEQYF.

The rearrangement joins TRBV5-1 to TRBJ2-1, with TRBD1 as a possible D gene (5 bases). Trimming took 3 bases from V and 8 from J, leaving 12 bases between them. Germline V lookup: CDR1 SGHRS, CDR2 YFSETQ. The CDR3 is made up of 13 amino acids. Here the CDR3 DNA reads TGCGCCAGCAGCTGGGGCCCGAACGATGAGCAGTTCTTC. Translated: CASSWGPNDEQFF.

The chain employs TRBV18 and TRBJ1-3; 7 bases line up with TRBD1. Germline values: CDR1 KGHSH, CDR2 LQKENI. V lost 3 bases to trimming and J lost 2 bases; unmatched junction nucleotides: 4. CDR3 length: 15 residues. The CDR3 loop reads CASSPGGQPGNTIYF. CDR3 nucleotides: TGTGCCAGCTCACCCGGGGGACAGCCTGGAAACACCATATATTTT.

The CDR3 sequence: CASSRREGSKFF. The CDR3 DNA is TGTGCCAGCAGTAGGCGGGAGGGATCGAAGTTCTTC. The rearrangement joins TRBV7-2 to TRBJ2-1, with 9 bases identical to TRBD2. The CDR3 covers 12 residues. CDR1 and CDR2 from the germline V gene are SGHTA and FQGNSA. Trimming took 6 bases from V and 14 from J; bases not matched to a gene: 8.

This chain links TRBV18 with TRBJ2-2; D gene unclear. Trimming removed 0 bases at V and 8 bases at J, with 13 bases between. CDR3 size: 15 residues. CDR1 and CDR2 (germline): KGHSH, LQKENI. CDR3 in amino acids: CASSPPNRPLGELFF. The CDR3 bases are TGTGCCAGCTCACCACCTAATCGTCCCCTGGGGGAGCTGTTTTTT.